The clone carrying this T cell receptor beta chain was counted ten times or more. Its antigen is still unknown. This sample stems from a study of T cells after yellow fever vaccination. On the study more broadly: In the case of low-cell-number fractions, SMART-Seq v4 Ultra Low Input was used for preparation. Study-level results: Reappearance after the booster was seen for most primary-vaccination clones, at roughly 96% CD4 and 80% to 90% CD8. From the bulk population, abundant clonotypes could contaminate and appear within FACS-sorted repertoires. A faster peak, day 5 versus 15, was reached by the weaker secondary response.

TCRdb itself ran the 5' RACE reads through MiXCR, one entry per CDR3 protein. The data show about 400,000 distinct CDR3 sequences, roughly 6.2% seen once. This TCR came from a man between 25 and 39 years old who received the YFV17D yellow fever vaccine. The specimen comprised PBMCs, sampled 5 days after the yellow fever booster vaccination.

The DNA of the CDR3 is TGCGCCAGCAGGACTAGCGGGAGCGCAGATACGCAGTATTTT. Translating it yields CASRTSGSADTQYF. V usage is TRBV5-1 and J usage is TRBJ2-3, with 12 bases matching TRBD2. The CDR3 runs 14 residues. J lost 4 bases, V lost 5 bases, and 2 bases had no gene match. CDR1 and CDR2 from the germline V gene are SGHRS and YFSETQ.